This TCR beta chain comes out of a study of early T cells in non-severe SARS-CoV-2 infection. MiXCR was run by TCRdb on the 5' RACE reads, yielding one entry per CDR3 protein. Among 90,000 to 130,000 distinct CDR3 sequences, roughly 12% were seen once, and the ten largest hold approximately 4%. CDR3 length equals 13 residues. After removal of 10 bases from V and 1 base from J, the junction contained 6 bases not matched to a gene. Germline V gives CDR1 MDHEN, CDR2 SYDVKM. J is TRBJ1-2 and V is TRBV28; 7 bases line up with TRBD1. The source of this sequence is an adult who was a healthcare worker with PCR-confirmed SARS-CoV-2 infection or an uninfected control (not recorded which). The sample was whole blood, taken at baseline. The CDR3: CATYGTVNYGYTF. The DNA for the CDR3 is TGTGCCACCTACGGGACAGTTAACTATGGCTACACCTTC.